The next 15 T cell receptor beta chains were all read from a single sample in a study of T cells expressing NK-cell markers. No DNA is given; TCRdb re-called the 5' RACE reads and lists each CDR3 protein once. The table lists 150,000 or so distinct CDR3 sequences. Sequenced sample: blood T cells: a sorted CD56 or NKG2C T cell subset, CD4+ or CD8+ T cells, or bulk PBMC T cells (not recorded which). Every receptor here comes from a woman aged 50 to 60 in good health.

The chain uses TRBV29-1 and TRBJ2-1; the D call of TRBD1 rests on TCRdb alone, since no DNA is present to check it. The CDR3 totals 12 residues. Per the germline V gene, CDR1 is SQVTM and CDR2 is ANQGSEA. CDR3 loop: CSVDPENNEQFF.

This chain connects TRBV2 to TRBJ2-7. There are 12 residues in the CDR3. The germline V gene has CDR1 SNHLY and CDR2 FYNNEI. The CDR3 spells CASSDTEYEQYF.

V gene TRBV7-9 combines with J gene TRBJ1-1; the D call of TRBD1 rests on TCRdb alone, since no DNA is present to check it. The CDR3 length is 13 residues. Germline CDR1 SEHNR, CDR2 FQNEAQ (reference sequence). CDR3 residues: CASSLPGGAEAFF.

V usage is TRBV27 and J usage is TRBJ2-1; TCRdb reports TRBD1, a call that lacks DNA to check it against. Germline loops: CDR1 MNHEY, CDR2 SMNVEV (reference sequence). This CDR3 comprises 15 residues. CDR3 loop: CASNPGQGSYNEQFF.

The V call is TRBV9, the J call TRBJ1-1. The CDR3 consists of 15 residues. In germline, CDR1 is SGDLS, CDR2 YYNGEE. The CDR3 here is CASSVEGTENTEAFF.

The genes are TRBV20-1 and TRBJ2-7; TCRdb's D call of TRBD1 is untestable without DNA. Germline V lookup: CDR1 DFQATT, CDR2 SNEGSKA (reference sequence). The CDR3 totals 14 residues. This CDR3 is CSALGQRGPYEQYF.

This chain joins TRBV7-9 and TRBJ2-7; as DNA is missing, the TRBD1 call by TCRdb cannot be tested. CDR3 length: 15 residues. Germline V gene lookup returns CDR1 SEHNR and CDR2 FQNEAQ (reference sequence). The CDR3 loop is CASSLESGIAYEQYF.

This chain's CDR3 is CASSLSRGNSYEQYF. The rearrangement links TRBV5-1 to TRBJ2-7. Germline CDR1 is SGHRS and CDR2 is YFSETQ. CDR3 size: 15 residues.

The V gene is TRBV12-3 or TRBV12-4, the J gene TRBJ2-2; absent DNA, TCRdb's TRBD2 call cannot be checked. The CDR3 covers 14 residues. The CDR3 loop reads CASSWTGLTGELFF.

The genes are TRBV30 and TRBJ2-2. The CDR3 covers 14 residues. Germline V gene sequence: CDR1 GTSNPN, CDR2 SVGIG (reference sequence). CDR3 loop: CAWSVSTATGELFF.

V and J are TRBV7-9 and TRBJ2-1; without DNA, the TCRdb call of TRBD2 cannot be checked. Germline V lookup: CDR1 SEHNR, CDR2 FQNEAQ (reference sequence). The CDR3 contains 15 residues. The CDR3 here is CASSFWTSGSNEQFF.

The CDR3 spells CASRPLGGDEQFF. The chain carries TRBV6-5 and TRBJ2-1; without DNA, the TCRdb call of TRBD1 cannot be checked. CDR3 length equals 13 residues. Germline V gives CDR1 MNHEY, CDR2 SVGAGI.

The CDR3 is CATSDLPSSPTYNEQFF. The chain combines TRBV24-1 with TRBJ2-1; no DNA is available, so the TRBD2 call from TCRdb remains unchecked. Germline V CDR1 and CDR2: KGHDR, SFDVKD. The CDR3 contains 17 residues.

The V and J genes are TRBV11-2 and TRBJ2-1; TCRdb's assignment of TRBD2 cannot be checked, as there is no DNA. CDR3 length: 14 residues. The V gene's germline CDR1 is SGHAT and CDR2 FQNNGV. The CDR3 protein is CASRGQRGRYEQFF.

The rearrangement links TRBV11-2 to TRBJ1-6; no DNA is available, so the TRBD1 call from TCRdb remains unchecked. Germline loops: CDR1 SGHAT, CDR2 FQNNGV. The CDR3 has 15 amino acids. This CDR3 is CASSLSGVNNSPLHF.